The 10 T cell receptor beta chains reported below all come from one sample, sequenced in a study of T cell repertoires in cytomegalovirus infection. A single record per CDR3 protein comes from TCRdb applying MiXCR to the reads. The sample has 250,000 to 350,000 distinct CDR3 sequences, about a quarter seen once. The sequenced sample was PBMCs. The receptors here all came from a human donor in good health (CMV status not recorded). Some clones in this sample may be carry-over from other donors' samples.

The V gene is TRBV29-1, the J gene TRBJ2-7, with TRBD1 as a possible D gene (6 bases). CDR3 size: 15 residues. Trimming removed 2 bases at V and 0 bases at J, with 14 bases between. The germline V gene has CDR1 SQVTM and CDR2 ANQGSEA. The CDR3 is CSVESGQRFSYEQYF. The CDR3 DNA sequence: TGCAGCGTTGAAAGCGGACAGCGATTCTCCTACGAGCAGTACTTC.

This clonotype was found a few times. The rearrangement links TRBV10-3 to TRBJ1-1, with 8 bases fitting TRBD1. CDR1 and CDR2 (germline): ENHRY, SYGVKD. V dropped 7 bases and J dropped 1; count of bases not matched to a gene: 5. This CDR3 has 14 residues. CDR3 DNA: TGTGCCATCACCGATGGGACAGGGAACACTGAAGCTTTCTTT. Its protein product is CAITDGTGNTEAFF.

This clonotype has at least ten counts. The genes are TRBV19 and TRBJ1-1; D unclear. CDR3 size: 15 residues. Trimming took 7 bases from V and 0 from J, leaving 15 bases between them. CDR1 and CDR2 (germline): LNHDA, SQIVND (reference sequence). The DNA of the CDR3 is TGTGCCAGTACTATGAGGGCAGGAATGAACACTGAAGCTTTCTTT. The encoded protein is CASTMRAGMNTEAFF.

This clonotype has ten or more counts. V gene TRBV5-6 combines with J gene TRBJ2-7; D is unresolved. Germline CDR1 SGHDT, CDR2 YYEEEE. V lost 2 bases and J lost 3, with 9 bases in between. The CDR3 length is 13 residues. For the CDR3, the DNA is TGTGCCAGCAGCTTAGGAAACAGCTACGAGCAGTACTTC. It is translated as CASSLGNSYEQYF.

CDR3 residues: CASSPTRPGSAKNIQYF. CDR3 DNA: TGTGCCAGCAGCCCGACTCGCCCCGGTTCTGCCAAAAACATTCAGTACTTC. The chain uses TRBV7-8 and TRBJ2-4; D is ambiguous. Germline CDR1 reads SGHVS; CDR2 reads FQNEAQ. The CDR3 runs to 17 residues. V lost 5 bases and J 1 base, leaving 18 bases between the germline ends.

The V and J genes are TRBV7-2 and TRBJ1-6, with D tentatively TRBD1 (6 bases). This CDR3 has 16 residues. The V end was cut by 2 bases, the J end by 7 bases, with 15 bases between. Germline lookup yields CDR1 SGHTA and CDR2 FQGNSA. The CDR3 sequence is CASSLSINRENSPLHF. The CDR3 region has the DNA TGTGCCAGCAGCTTAAGTATAAACAGGGAAAATTCACCCCTCCACTTT. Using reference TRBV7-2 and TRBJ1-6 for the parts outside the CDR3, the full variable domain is GAGVSQSPSNKVTEKGKDVELRCDPISGHTALYWYRQSLGQGLEFLIYFQGNSAPDKSGLPSDRFSAERTGGSVSTLTIQRTQQEDSAVYLCASSLSINRENSPLHFGNGTRLTVT.

CDR3 protein: CASSLDLGFTEAFF. The CDR3, as DNA: TGTGCCAGCAGCTTAGATCTGGGTTTCACTGAAGCTTTCTTT. The genes are TRBV7-3 and TRBJ1-1, with D unclear. In germline, CDR1 is SGHTA, CDR2 FQGTGA. V lost 2 bases to trimming and J lost 4 bases, with 11 bases between them. The CDR3 is 14 residues long.

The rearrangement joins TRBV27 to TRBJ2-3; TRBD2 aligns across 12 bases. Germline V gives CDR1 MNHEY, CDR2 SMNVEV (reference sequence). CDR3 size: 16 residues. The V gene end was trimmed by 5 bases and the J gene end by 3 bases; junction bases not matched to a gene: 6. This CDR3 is CASSLLAGGHTDTQYF. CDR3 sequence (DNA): TGTGCCAGCAGTCTTCTAGCGGGAGGGCATACAGATACGCAGTATTTT.

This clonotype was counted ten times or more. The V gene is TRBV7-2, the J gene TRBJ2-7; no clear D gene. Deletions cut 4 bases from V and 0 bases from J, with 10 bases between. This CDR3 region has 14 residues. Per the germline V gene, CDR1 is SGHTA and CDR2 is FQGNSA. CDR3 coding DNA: TGTGCCAGCAGCTCAGTTTGGAGCTCCTACGAGCAGTACTTC. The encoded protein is CASSSVWSSYEQYF.

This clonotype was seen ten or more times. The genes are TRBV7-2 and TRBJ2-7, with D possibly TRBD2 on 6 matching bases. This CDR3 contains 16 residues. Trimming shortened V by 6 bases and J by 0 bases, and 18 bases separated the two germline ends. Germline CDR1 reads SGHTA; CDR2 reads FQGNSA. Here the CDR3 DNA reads TGTGCCAGCAGTTCCCCCGGTGGGGGGAGCTCCTACGAGCAGTACTTC. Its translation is CASSSPGGGSSYEQYF. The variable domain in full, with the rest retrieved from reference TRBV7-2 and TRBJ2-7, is GAGVSQSPSNKVTEKGKDVELRCDPISGHTALYWYRQSLGQGLEFLIYFQGNSAPDKSGLPSDRFSAERTGGSVSTLTIQRTQQEDSAVYLCASSSPGGGSSYEQYFGPGTRLTVT.